The 6 T cell receptor beta chains listed next were all sequenced from one sample in a study of cytomegalovirus exposure and HLA in healthy donors. This PCR relied on a set of 60 Vbeta primers and 13 Jbeta primers. TCRdb's table, derived via immunoSEQ multiplex PCR, lists solely in-frame clones and lacks some. Of 130,000 or so clones in the sample, around four fifths were seen once. The sequencing sample was made of PBMCs. These receptors all come from a man younger than 45 in good health and CMV-seronegative.

The chain has TRBV11-2 and TRBJ2-1; D gene uncertain. The V end lost 1 base, the J end lost 0 bases, and 16 bases lay between the germline ends. The CDR3 loop spans 18 amino acids. Germline V gives CDR1 SGHAT, CDR2 FQNNGV. This CDR3 is CASSLGFGVKSSYNEQFF. For the CDR3, the DNA is TGTGCCAGCAGCTTAGGATTTGGAGTAAAGAGCTCCTACAATGAGCAGTTCTTC.

This clone was counted once. The genes are TRBV10-3 and TRBJ2-1, with 8 bases matching TRBD2. The germline V gene encodes CDR1 ENHRY and CDR2 SYGVKD. The CDR3 has 12 residues. V dropped 7 bases and J dropped 7; count of bases not matched to a gene: 3. CDR3 sequence reads: CAITPGGNEQFF. The CDR3 region has the DNA TGTGCCATCACCCCGGGAGGGAATGAGCAGTTCTTC.

The CDR3 nucleotides read TGTGCCAGCAGTTTCCCGGGGTACTCCTACGAGCAGTACTTC. Protein product: CASSFPGYSYEQYF. This rearrangement joins TRBV28 to TRBJ2-7, with a weak D call TRBD2 (5 bases). V lost 3 bases and J lost 0, with 9 bases in between. The CDR3 sequence is 14 residues long. Germline lookup yields CDR1 MDHEN and CDR2 SYDVKM.

The rearrangement uses TRBV19 and TRBJ1-4; 7 positions match TRBD1. V trimming: 5 bases; J trimming: 3 bases; junction bases outside the gene matches: 6. Germline CDR1 reads LNHDA; CDR2 reads SQIVND (reference sequence). The CDR3 consists of 15 residues. The CDR3 nucleotides are TGTGCCAGTAGTTTTACAGGGGCAGCTAATGAAAAACTGTTTTTT. Encoded protein: CASSFTGAANEKLFF.

The rearrangement links TRBV7-8 to TRBJ1-2; possible D gene TRBD1, 6 bases. Trimming took off 1 base at V and 6 bases at J, with 9 bases between the two ends. CDR1 SGHVS and CDR2 FQNEAQ come from the germline V gene. This CDR3 has 13 residues. CDR3 sequence reads: CASSLDRVNGYTF. DNA of the CDR3: TGTGCCAGCAGCTTAGACAGGGTAAATGGCTACACCTTC.

The V call is TRBV15, the J call TRBJ1-1; D might be TRBD1 (6 bases). The V end was cut by 1 base, the J end by 1 base, with 19 bases between. The germline V gene encodes CDR1 LNHNV and CDR2 YYDKDF (reference sequence). The CDR3 runs to 18 residues. The CDR3 sequence: CATSRGSGRRQANTEAFF. CDR3 nucleotide sequence: TGTGCCACCAGCAGAGGTTCGGGACGGAGACAGGCGAACACTGAAGCTTTCTTT. The full variable domain, completed using reference TRBV15 and TRBJ1-1, is DAMVIQNPRYQVTQFGKPVTLSCSQTLNHNVMYWYQQKSSQAPKLLFHYYDKDFNNEADTPDNFQSRRPNTSFCFLDIRSPGLGDTAMYLCATSRGSGRRQANTEAFFGQGTRLTVV.